The rows below give T cell receptor beta chains drawn from one sample of a study of CD4 and CD8 cells across lung adenocarcinoma regions. TCRdb independently ran MiXCR on the PCR reads; one entry per CDR3 protein. The sample includes roughly 20,000 distinct CDR3 sequences, 54% seen only once; the top ten take around 25%. Sample: CD8+ T cells from the center of a lung tumor. These receptors were collected from a female donor with lung adenocarcinoma. The CD4 and CD8 labels of this study may be unreliable. The CDR3 runs from the conserved cysteine through the conserved F or W. Each record gives: V gene, J gene, D gene, clone size, CDR3 DNA, CDR3 protein. The D gene is left open where the match is weak. Not all rows give a size; the values are once, few, many and, for expanded clones, a class.

>TRBV12-3/TRBV12-4|TRBJ2-7|NA|NA
TGTGCCAGCAGACCCCAGGGAGGCGAGCAGTACTTC
CASRPQGGEQYF
>TRBV6-4|TRBJ2-5|TRBD1|NA
TGTGCCAGCATCCCGAGAGGGGGCCGTTATCTAGAGACCCAGTACTTC
CASIPRGGRYLETQYF
>TRBV20-1|TRBJ2-7|TRBD2|NA
TGCAGTGCTAGAGCACGACTAGCGGCCTACGAGCAGTACTTC
CSARARLAAYEQYF
>TRBV12-3/TRBV12-4|TRBJ2-2|NA|many
TGTGCCAGCAGTACCACAAACACCGGGGAGCTGTTTTTT
CASSTTNTGELFF
>TRBV27|TRBJ2-5|NA|NA
TGTGCCAGCAGTTTAGGGAGGTCGAGGGCCCAGTACTTC
CASSLGRSRAQYF
>TRBV7-6|TRBJ2-2|NA|many
TGTGCCAGCAGCTTAGCCCTTCCAGGGCCGACTGACACCGGGGAGCTGTTTTTT
CASSLALPGPTDTGELFF
>TRBV7-2|TRBJ2-2|TRBD1|NA
TGTGCCAGCAGCCCGGGACAGATCACCGGGGAGCTGTTTTTT
CASSPGQITGELFF
>TRBV6-1|TRBJ2-2|NA|NA
TGTGCCAGCAGTGACGCGGGCATTGAGGGAGCGAGCACCGATACGCTGTATTTT
CASSDAGIEGASTDTLYF
>TRBV7-2|TRBJ1-6|NA|NA
TGTGCCAGCAGCTTCGGGGATTCACCCCTCCACTTT
CASSFGDSPLHF
>TRBV10-3|TRBJ2-5|NA|NA
TGTGCCACGGGGCGCGGGGGCCGTGCCAAAGACACCCAGTACTTC
CATGRGGRAKDTQYF
>TRBV5-1|TRBJ2-7|NA|many
TGCGCCAGCAGCGCTGGCCCAGCTAGCCTAAGAACCTACGAGCAGTACTTC
CASSAGPASLRTYEQYF
>TRBV6-1|TRBJ2-2|NA|NA
TGTGCCAGCAGGACGGGCACCGGGGAGCTGTACTTT
CASRTGTGELYF
>TRBV7-6|TRBJ2-3|TRBD2|NA
TGTGCCAGCACCTCCGCGGGGCGGGAGGGCCCAGATACGCAGTATTTT
CASTSAGREGPDTQYF
>TRBV15|TRBJ1-1|NA|few
TGTGCCACCAGCAGAGATAACGGTGTGGGTCGTAGTATGAACACTGAAGCTTTCTTT
CATSRDNGVGRSMNTEAFF
>TRBV6-1|TRBJ2-1|NA|NA
TGTGCCAGCAGTGAAGAATGGGGAGGCAAGTACAATGAGCAGTTCTTC
CASSEEWGGKYNEQFF
>TRBV7-6|TRBJ2-7|NA|once
TGTGCCAGCAGCTTAGCTTCCCGGGGCGAGCAGTACTTC
CASSLASRGEQYF
>TRBV6-1|TRBJ2-3|NA|NA
TGTGCCAGCAGCCTCCAGGCTGTAAGCACAGGGACGCAGTTTTTT
CASSLQAVSTGTQFF
>TRBV20-1|TRBJ2-1|NA|NA
TGCAGTGCAAGGGAAGGCTCAAACTCCTACAATGAGCAGTTCTTC
CSAREGSNSYNEQFF
>TRBV25-1|TRBJ2-1|NA|many
TGTGCCAGCAGTCCCCTCGGACAGTCCTCCTCCTACAATGAGCAGTTCTTC
CASSPLGQSSSYNEQFF
>TRBV6-1|TRBJ1-1|TRBD1|medium-sized
TGTGCCAGCAGTGAACCCGGGACAGGGACCTTTTCAGCTTTCTTT
CASSEPGTGTFSAFF
>TRBV27|TRBJ2-1|TRBD2|NA
TGTGCCAGCAGTTTATCGGGGTTCGGGGGGAATGAGCAGTTCTTC
CASSLSGFGGNEQFF
>TRBV27|TRBJ2-7|NA|NA
TGTGCGGGCAGTGGGGGAAGTAGCACAGATACGCAGTACTTC
CAGSGGSSTDTQYF
>TRBV10-2|TRBJ2-5|TRBD2|NA
TGCGCGGGGAGCGGGGGCGGGGACGAGGAGACCCAGTACTTC
CAGSGGGDEETQYF
>TRBV30|TRBJ2-7|NA|NA
TGTGCCTGGAAGGACGGCTCTTCCTACGAGCAGTACTTC
CAWKDGSSYEQYF
>TRBV6-5|TRBJ2-1|TRBD1|NA
TGTGCCAGCAGTTATACCGGGACAGCCCCTAATGAGCAGTTCTTC
CASSYTGTAPNEQFF
>TRBV27|TRBJ2-1|NA|few
TGTGCCATTAGGCAGGGGTCTGAGCAGTTCTTC
CAIRQGSEQFF
>TRBV4-1|TRBJ2-1|TRBD2|few
TGCGCCAGCAGCCAAGAAATACTAGCGGGAGGAGGGGATGAGCAGTTCTTC
CASSQEILAGGGDEQFF
>TRBV25-1|TRBJ2-1|TRBD2|few
TGTGCCAGCAGTTCTAGCGGGGGGGCATTGGGTGAGCAGTTCTTC
CASSSSGGALGEQFF
>TRBV11-2|TRBJ2-2|NA|few
TGTGCCAGCAGCTTACTCTTGAACACCGGGGAGCTGTTTTTT
CASSLLLNTGELFF
>TRBV6-1|TRBJ2-3|NA|NA
TGTGCCAGCGGCGTCCAGGCGGGGAGCACAGAGACGCTGTATTTT
CASGVQAGSTETLYF
>TRBV6-1|TRBJ2-4|NA|NA
TGTGCCGGCACCAGATGGAAAGATACTCAGTATTTC
CAGTRWKDTQYF
>TRBV7-9|TRBJ2-1|NA|few
TGTGCCAGCAGCCCCCTAGACGGTGAGCAGTTCTTC
CASSPLDGEQFF
>TRBV10-2|TRBJ2-1|NA|NA
TGTGCCAGCAGTCCCGAGACTGTGGGCAAAAATGAGCAGTTCTTC
CASSPETVGKNEQFF
>TRBV4-1|TRBJ2-3|NA|NA
TGCGCCGGGAGGCAAGCGGTCTGTGGCCCAGAGACCCAGTATTTT
CAGRQAVCGPETQYF
>TRBV10-1|TRBJ2-3|NA|once
TGCGCCATCTCGGGCAGGCGAGACAAAGATACGCAGTACTTT
CAISGRRDKDTQYF
>TRBV10-1|TRBJ2-5|NA|NA
TGCGCCAGCGGGGGGACCGGGGGCGGAGACCCAGAGACGCAGTACTTC
CASGGTGGGDPETQYF
>TRBV7-2|TRBJ2-5|TRBD2|many
TGTGCCAGCAGCTTATACCTAGCGGGAGGGCCGGCCCAGTACTTC
CASSLYLAGGPAQYF
>TRBV12-5|TRBJ2-1|NA|NA
TGTGCTAGTGGTTTGGTAGCTAGACTCCGGGACCTGGCCTACAATGAGCAGTTCTTC
CASGLVARLRDLAYNEQFF
>TRBV5-1|TRBJ2-2|NA|few
TGCGCCAGCACCTTAAGTCTAGGCCCGAACACCGGGGAGCTGTTTTTT
CASTLSLGPNTGELFF
>TRBV27|TRBJ2-4|TRBD1|NA
TGTGCCAGCGGGCAGGGGGTGGGAGCCACAGATATTCAGTATTTC
CASGQGVGATDIQYF
>TRBV4-1|TRBJ2-2|TRBD2|NA
TGCGCGGGCCTCCAAGGCGGGAGAACCGGGGCGCTGTATTTT
CAGLQGGRTGALYF
>TRBV6-1|TRBJ2-2|NA|NA
TGTGCCAGCAGTGTGCGAGGGGCCGTGAACACAGGTACGCTGTTTTTT
CASSVRGAVNTGTLFF
>TRBV6-1|TRBJ2-4|NA|NA
TGTGCCAGCAGCGTAGAGGGGGGAGGGGCCACAGATACTCAGTATTTC
CASSVEGGGATDTQYF
>TRBV27|TRBJ2-3|NA|NA
TGTGCCAGCAGTTCGACAACTAGCACAGATATGCAGTATTTC
CASSSTTSTDMQYF
>TRBV10-3|TRBJ2-3|NA|NA
TGTGCCATCAGTGGGGATTATGGGGTTCGGACCGGGGAGCAGTATTTT
CAISGDYGVRTGEQYF
>TRBV7-3|TRBJ1-2|TRBD1|once
TGTGCCAGCAGCTCCGGACAGGGATCTTCGGTACGCGGCTACACCTTC
CASSSGQGSSVRGYTF
>TRBV28|TRBJ1-2|TRBD1|many
TGTGCCAGCAGTTTATTGGGACAGGGGGCTAACTATGGCTACACCTTC
CASSLLGQGANYGYTF
>TRBV7-2|TRBJ2-1|TRBD2|few
TGTGCCAGCAGCTTAAGAGGGAGGGGTGAGCAGTTCTTC
CASSLRGRGEQFF
>TRBV3-1|TRBJ1-4|NA|NA
TGTGCCAGCAGCCAAACGGGGGCGGGAGAAAAACTGTTTTTT
CASSQTGAGEKLFF
>TRBV5-1|TRBJ2-2|NA|NA
TGCGCCAGCAGCCCCGCAGCACAGAACACCGGGGAGCTGTTTTTT
CASSPAAQNTGELFF
>TRBV10-3|TRBJ2-4|NA|NA
TGTGCGGGGAAGGTGCCCCGACAGGAAGACACTCAGTACTTC
CAGKVPRQEDTQYF
>TRBV7-7|TRBJ2-5|NA|NA
TGTGCTAGCAGCTTTAGGGTCGGAGAGACCCAGTACTTC
CASSFRVGETQYF
>TRBV10-3|TRBJ2-2|NA|few
TGTGCCATCAGAAAGGAGGGCCGGGGCACCGGGGAGCTGTTTTTT
CAIRKEGRGTGELFF